This is a list of T cell receptor beta chains from one sample in a study of blood T cell repertoires in COVID-19. The protocol was immunoSEQ multiplex PCR, while the TCRdb copy is restricted to in-frame clones and leaves out a portion. Of about 180,000 clones in the sample, 85% were seen once. Sequencing used PBMCs or T cells enriched from blood (not recorded which). All receptors derive from a man in his forties or fifties who had recovered from COVID-19. Each CDR3 is given with its conserved first and last residue. Fields, in order: clone size, J gene, D gene, V gene, CDR3 DNA, CDR3 protein. D genes are given only for firm matches. Only some rows state a clone size, as once, few, many or a class for expanded clones.

-,TRBJ2-7,-,TRBV19,TGTGCCAGTAGTACTGTGGAGGGCGCCGAGCAGTACTTC,CASSTVEGAEQYF
-,TRBJ1-2,-,TRBV5-4,TGTGCCAGCAGCTCCGCGGGGGTTGGCTACACCTTC,CASSSAGVGYTF
-,TRBJ2-2,-,TRBV13,TGTGCCAGCAAGAACCCGGGCACCGGGGAGCTGTTTTTT,CASKNPGTGELFF
-,TRBJ2-1,-,TRBV5-5,TGTGCCAGCGCCCAAGACCCAGGGTCTCCAATCTTCCCGAACAATGAGCAGTTCTTC,CASAQDPGSPIFPNNEQFF
-,TRBJ1-1,-,TRBV27,TGTGCCAGCAGTCCCAGAGTGAGTGGGGGAGGCGCTTTCTTT,CASSPRVSGGGAFF
-,TRBJ2-1,TRBD1,TRBV24-1,TGTGCCACCAGTGATAACTCCGGGACAGGGGTCAACAATGAGCAGTTCTTC,CATSDNSGTGVNNEQFF
-,TRBJ1-5,TRBD1,TRBV10-3,TGTGCCACCAGGGGGACAGGGGGCATTCAGCCCCAGCATTTT,CATRGTGGIQPQHF
-,TRBJ1-4,-,TRBV27,TGTGCCAGCAGCGGATTGGGCACGATTAATGAAAAACTGTTTTTT,CASSGLGTINEKLFF
-,TRBJ1-2,TRBD1,TRBV28,TGTGCCAGCAGTAGCCCGAGGACAGGGGTTGTTGGCTACACCTTC,CASSSPRTGVVGYTF
-,TRBJ2-7,-,TRBV30,TGTGCCTGGAGTCCCCTCGGCGGGGCCTCCTACGAGCAGTACTTC,CAWSPLGGASYEQYF
-,TRBJ1-2,TRBD1,TRBV6-1,TGTGCCAGCAGTGAGGGTGACAGGGGATATGGCTACACCTTC,CASSEGDRGYGYTF
-,TRBJ1-5,TRBD1,TRBV6-5,TGTGCCAGCAGCGGGACAGGGTCCAGCAATCAGCCCCAGCATTTT,CASSGTGSSNQPQHF
-,TRBJ1-2,-,TRBV30,TGTGCCTGGAGTTTCGGCAGGGGTATCGATGGCTACACCTTC,CAWSFGRGIDGYTF
few,TRBJ1-3,-,TRBV6-6,TGTGCCAGCAGTCCCCTTATTCGGGGTGATTCTGGAAACACCATATATTTT,CASSPLIRGDSGNTIYF
-,TRBJ2-1,-,TRBV7-9,TGTGCCAGCAGCTTGGGTGGATACACGGGTGAGCAGTTCTTC,CASSLGGYTGEQFF
-,TRBJ2-7,TRBD1,TRBV27,TGTGCCAGCAGCCTGATAGGGGGACAGGGGGCCGAGCAGTACTTC,CASSLIGGQGAEQYF
-,TRBJ2-3,TRBD2,TRBV7-9,TGTGCCAGCAGCTCTTCCCTAGCGGGGGGGCCAACAGATACGCAGTATTTT,CASSSSLAGGPTDTQYF
-,TRBJ2-7,-,TRBV13,TGTGCCAGCAGCTTTAGGTTACCCAATCGGGAAGCGTCTAACGAGCAGTACTTC,CASSFRLPNREASNEQYF
-,TRBJ1-2,-,TRBV25-1,TGTGCCAGCAGTTTCCAGAACTATGGCTACACCTTC,CASSFQNYGYTF
-,TRBJ1-1,TRBD1,TRBV30,TGTGCCTGGAGTCCGGACAGGGGAGAAGCTTTCTTT,CAWSPDRGEAFF
-,TRBJ2-3,TRBD1,TRBV24-1,TGTGCCACCAGTGATTTAGAGACAGGGTTGACAGATACGCAGTATTTT,CATSDLETGLTDTQYF
once,TRBJ2-1,TRBD2,TRBV9,TGTGCCAGCAGCCCCCTGGGGGGGAAGATGGAGCAGTTCTTC,CASSPLGGKMEQFF
once,TRBJ1-5,-,TRBV7-8,TGTGCCAGCAGCTTAGGAACCCTCGGGAATCAGCCCCAGCATTTT,CASSLGTLGNQPQHF
few,TRBJ1-4,-,TRBV20-1,TGCAGTGGGTACTGGGCAGGAACGCTGTTTTTT,CSGYWAGTLFF
-,TRBJ2-7,-,TRBV4-1,TGCGCCAGCAGCCACCCTTTCGGGGTGGACGAGCAGTACTTC,CASSHPFGVDEQYF
-,TRBJ1-5,TRBD1,TRBV7-2,TGTGCCAGCAGCTTCCGTGTAGGACAGGGGGAGTTGGCCCAGCATTTT,CASSFRVGQGELAQHF
-,TRBJ2-7,-,TRBV6-5,TGTGCCACTACTGACTTTTCTGAGCAGTACTTC,CATTDFSEQYF
-,TRBJ1-4,-,TRBV30,TGTGCCTCGTCCCGGGGGGGGGCTAATGAAAAACTGTTTTTT,CASSRGGANEKLFF
-,TRBJ2-7,TRBD1,TRBV11-3,TGTGCCAGCGGGACAGGGACCTACGAGCAGTACTTC,CASGTGTYEQYF
-,TRBJ1-3,-,TRBV7-9,TGTGCCAGCAGGAACAGCCTCACCTCTGGAAACACCATATATTTT,CASRNSLTSGNTIYF
-,TRBJ2-7,TRBD2,TRBV5-4,TGTGCCAGCAGCTTGGGCGGGGGTTACGAGCAGTACTTC,CASSLGGGYEQYF
once,TRBJ1-5,-,TRBV19,TGTGCCAGTAGTATTAACAGGGTGCAGCCCCAGCATTTT,CASSINRVQPQHF
few,TRBJ1-2,TRBD1,TRBV29-1,TGCAGCGTCGGGACAGGGACTAACTATGGCTACACCTTC,CSVGTGTNYGYTF
many,TRBJ1-2,-,TRBV6-4,TGTGCCAGCAGTCCAAACTCTAACTATGGCTACACCTTC,CASSPNSNYGYTF
-,TRBJ2-5,-,TRBV19,TGTGCCAGTAGTATTGGTCTAGTCCAAGCTCAAGAGACCCAGTACTTC,CASSIGLVQAQETQYF
-,TRBJ2-2,-,TRBV6-5,TGTGCCAGCACCCCAGGGCCTAACATCGGGGAGCTGTTTTTT,CASTPGPNIGELFF
-,TRBJ2-1,TRBD2,TRBV9,TGTGCCAGCAGCGTACAGGGAGGGGATGAGCAGTTCTTC,CASSVQGGDEQFF
-,TRBJ1-5,-,TRBV6-1,TGTGCCAGCAGTGAAGAAGGAGGGAGACAGCCCCAGCATTTT,CASSEEGGRQPQHF
-,TRBJ2-7,TRBD1,TRBV6-1,TGTGCCAGCAGTGAAATGACAGGGGCCGTCGCCTACGAGCAGTACTTC,CASSEMTGAVAYEQYF
-,TRBJ2-1,TRBD1,TRBV28,TGTGCCAGCAGTAAGGACAGGGGATTGAATGAGCAGTTCTTC,CASSKDRGLNEQFF
-,TRBJ1-1,-,TRBV27,TGTGCCAGCAGGGGATTTCTTAGGCAGACAGACGATAGAAAACAGAACACTGAAGCTTTCTTT,CASRGFLRQTDDRKQNTEAFF
-,TRBJ1-2,TRBD1,TRBV28,TGTGCCAGCAGTTTAACAGGGGACGGATCTTTGAGCTATGGCTACACCTTC,CASSLTGDGSLSYGYTF
once,TRBJ1-5,TRBD1,TRBV6-1,TGTGCCAGCAGTGAAAAAAGGACAGGGACAATCAATCAGCCCCAGCATTTT,CASSEKRTGTINQPQHF
-,TRBJ1-2,-,TRBV25-1,TGTGCCAGCAGTGAATCCGGGGATTTATATGGCTACACCTTC,CASSESGDLYGYTF
-,TRBJ1-5,-,TRBV16,TGTGCCAGCAGCCAATATGGACATGCCAATCAGCCCCAGCATTTT,CASSQYGHANQPQHF
-,TRBJ1-5,-,TRBV6-6,TGTGCCAGCAATAACCAGGGGTTGAGCAATCAGCCCCAGCATTTT,CASNNQGLSNQPQHF
-,TRBJ2-3,-,TRBV5-1,TGCGCCAGCAGCTTAGGTGGGAGAACAGATACGCAGTATTTT,CASSLGGRTDTQYF
-,TRBJ1-1,-,TRBV9,TGTGCCAGCAGCCTAAGCCCCGGGGACAACAAAGCTTTCTTT,CASSLSPGDNKAFF
-,TRBJ1-4,TRBD1,TRBV5-1,TGCGCCAGCAGCACACAGGGGTTCTTTAATGAAAAACTGTTTTTT,CASSTQGFFNEKLFF